The 14 T cell receptor beta chains listed next were all sequenced from one sample in a study of blood T cells in healthy people across ages. Through a sample-barcoded 5' primer and a J-beta primer mix, a second PCR was run for roughly 7 to 11 cycles. TCRdb re-derived calls from the 5' RACE reads in MiXCR, one entry per CDR3 protein. This table holds roughly 900,000 distinct CDR3 sequences, 29% found once. Material: blood. These receptors were taken from an elderly woman in good health.

In the case of this clonotype: This could be a read error, since a much larger clone is one nucleotide away. The V gene is TRBV6-6, the J gene TRBJ2-1; possible D gene TRBD1, 6 bases. The J call may be mistaken, given a closer DNA end match to TRBJ2-7. This CDR3 contains 14 residues. Germline CDR1 reads MNHNY; CDR2 reads SVGAGI (reference sequence). The CDR3 protein is CASRSRDNNNEQYF. CDR3 DNA sequence: TGTGCCAGCAGATCCCGGGACAATAACAATGAGCAGTACTTC.

The sample holds many counts of this clonotype. V is TRBV11-2 and J is TRBJ2-7, with 9 bases that match TRBD1. After removal of 5 bases from V and 6 bases from J, the junction contained 5 bases not matched to a gene. Germline V gene data show CDR1 as SGHAT and CDR2 as FQNNGV. This CDR3 comprises 13 residues. Here the CDR3 reads CASSPHRGLEQYF. The CDR3 DNA sequence: TGTGCCAGCAGCCCTCACAGGGGGCTCGAGCAGTACTTC. Using reference TRBV11-2 and TRBJ2-7 for the parts outside the CDR3, the full variable domain is EAGVAQSPRYKIIEKRQSVAFWCNPISGHATLYWYQQILGQGPKLLIQFQNNGVVDDSQLPKDRFSAERLKGVDSTLKIQPAKLEDSAVYLCASSPHRGLEQYFGPGTRLTVT.

This clonotype appeared many times. V usage is TRBV20-1 and J usage is TRBJ2-1; D gene uncertain. Germline assignment: CDR1 DFQATT and CDR2 SNEGSKA (reference sequence). The CDR3 length is 16 residues. Trimming removed 1 base at V and 4 bases at J, with 17 bases between. The CDR3 bases are TGCAGTGCTAGAGTTCGAGGCGGAGCGAGATACAATGAGCAGTTCTTC. Its translation: CSARVRGGARYNEQFF.

This clonotype occurred a few times. The junction departs from the called germline gene at one end, perhaps through a read error. The V and J genes are TRBV7-7 and TRBJ2-1, with D tentatively TRBD1 (6 bases). The germline gives CDR1 SSHAT, CDR2 FNYEAQ (reference sequence). The CDR3 loop spans 15 amino acids. CDR3 bases: TGTGCTAGCAGCTCCGGACACAGGGTAGGAGAGACCCAGTTCTTC. Its translation is CASSSGHRVGETQFF. The full variable domain, in which reference TRBV7-7 and TRBJ2-1 provide the parts outside the CDR3, is GAGVSQSPRYKVTKRGQDVTLRCDPISSHATLYWYQQALGQGPEFLTYFNYEAQPDKSGLPSDRFSAERPEGSISTLTIQRTEQRDSAMYRCASSSGHRVGETQFFGPGTRLTVL.

This clonotype was seen at least ten times. CDR3 in amino acids: CSATVFNPTDTQYF. The DNA for the CDR3 is TGCAGTGCTACAGTCTTTAACCCGACAGATACGCAGTATTTT. The J gene is TRBJ2-3, the V gene TRBV20-1; unclear D gene. Germline V CDR1 and CDR2: DFQATT, SNEGSKA (reference sequence). The CDR3 is 14 amino acids. Between the trimmed V and J ends, which lost 4 bases and 3 bases, there was a span of 14 bases.

In regard to this clonotype: The junction and the germline gene differ at one end; a read error may be behind it. V is TRBV10-3 and J is TRBJ2-6; TRBD1 agrees at 9 bases. Germline V gene lookup returns CDR1 ENHRY and CDR2 SYGVKD. The CDR3 is 16 amino acids. The CDR3 bases are TGTGCCATCAAGGGACAGGGTATCCCTGGGACCAACGTCCTGACTTTT. This codes for CAIKGQGIPGTNVLTF.

The genes are TRBV28 and TRBJ1-5; D not resolved. Trimming took 7 bases from V and 7 from J, leaving 14 bases between them. The CDR3 has 13 amino acids. The germline V gene has CDR1 MDHEN and CDR2 SYDVKM. CDR3 nucleotides: TGTGCCAGCACTACACAGATCCCCCAGCCCCAGCATTTT. Translation gives CASTTQIPQPQHF.

This clonotype was counted once. Germline and junction disagree at one end, which may indicate a read error. This rearrangement joins TRBV7-2 to TRBJ2-4; D uncertain. From germline, CDR1 is SGHTA and CDR2 FQGNSA. There are 12 residues in the CDR3. CDR3 bases: TGTGCCAACAGCTTAGTTGCTCGCGAGCAGTATTTC. As protein: CANSLVAREQYF.

V gene TRBV6-6 combines with J gene TRBJ1-1; the D is unclear. CDR3 length: 13 amino acids. The germline V gene has CDR1 MNHNY and CDR2 SVGAGI (reference sequence). The V and J ends lost 4 bases and 1 base respectively, with 7 bases between them. In nucleotides, the CDR3 is TGTGCCAGCAGTTCACACAAGAACACTGAAGCTTTCTTT. This sequence encodes CASSSHKNTEAFF.

The V and J genes are TRBV11-2 and TRBJ1-2, with unresolved D. V was clipped by 9 bases and J by 8 bases, with 16 bases between them. Germline-derived CDR1 and CDR2 are SGHAT and FQNNGV. The CDR3 has 12 residues. CDR3: CARPAVEGGYTF. For the CDR3, the DNA is TGTGCCAGGCCCGCAGTCGAGGGCGGCTACACCTTC.

Points on this clonotype: Relative to the germline gene, one junction end is altered; a read error may explain this. The chain carries TRBV25-1 and TRBJ2-1; 10 bases agree with TRBD2. The CDR3 spans 15 residues. Germline loops: CDR1 MGHDK, CDR2 SYGVNS. The CDR3 is CASRPSGGAYNAQFF. The CDR3 DNA is TGTGCCAGCAGGCCTAGCGGGGGAGCCTACAATGCGCAGTTCTTC.

This clonotype was detected ten times or more. The V gene is TRBV27, the J gene TRBJ2-7; 9 bases fit TRBD1. Germline assignment: CDR1 MNHEY and CDR2 SMNVEV (reference sequence). V was pared by 10 bases and J by 3 bases, with 7 bases of the junction left unmatched. The CDR3 is 13 residues long. CDR3 DNA sequence: TGTGCCACCAAACAGGGGGCTCTCTACGAGCAGTACTTC. Its translation: CATKQGALYEQYF.

This clonotype was found many times. The V call is TRBV4-1, the J call TRBJ2-3; 10 bases are a match to TRBD2. The CDR3 is 16 residues long. V was pared by 0 bases and J by 5 bases, with 5 bases of the junction left unmatched. The germline CDR1 and CDR2 sequences are MGHRA and YSYEKL. The DNA of the CDR3 is TGCGCCAGCAGCCAAGATCGAGCGGGGGGGCAAGATACGCAGTATTTT. It yields the protein CASSQDRAGGQDTQYF.

This clonotype turned up a few times. Written as DNA, the CDR3 is TGTGCCAGCAGTTTCCGACATGGCTATGGCTACACCTTC. Translated: CASSFRHGYGYTF. V is TRBV6-2 or TRBV6-3 and J is TRBJ1-2; D gene unclear. Germline V gives CDR1 MNHEY, CDR2 SVGEGT. V was cut by 4 bases and J by 4 bases, with 10 bases left in between. CDR3 length: 13 residues.